The clone carrying this TCR beta chain came up a few times. Its antigen is unknown. The source of the sample is a study of beta chain features in type 1 diabetes. J lost 4 bases, V lost 2 bases, and 3 bases had no gene match. This CDR3 region has 15 residues. Looked up from germline, CDR1 is MNHEY and CDR2 is SVGAGI. Averaging around 120 mL, one heparinised blood draw was given by each donor. Reverse transcribing all isolated RNA meant expressed TCRB transcripts were sequenced. The table came from immunoSEQ multiplex PCR; TCRdb's copy has only in-frame clones and leaves some out. Among 900,000 or so clones listed, roughly a sixth were seen once. Study-level results: More deletions and fewer insertions at VDJ junctions were seen in type 1 diabetes patients. TCRB repertoires of naive, central memory and Treg cells appeared more similar among patients than among healthy donors. All four CD4+ subsets of Type 1 diabetes patients contained TCRB CDR3s that were moderately but significantly shorter.

The rearrangement uses TRBV6-5 and TRBJ2-1, with 9 nucleotides matching TRBD1. The clonotype was recovered from a woman aged 18-30 years in good health. The sequenced material came from naive CD4+ T cells from blood. The CDR3, as DNA: TGTGCCAGCAGTTACGAACAGGGGGCTTACAATGAGCAGTTCTTC. Its protein is CASSYEQGAYNEQFF.